This entry describes one TCR beta chain. This entry belongs to a study of blood T cell repertoires in COVID-19. Study-level information: PBMCs, B-cell-depleted T cells, or T cells were the source of the cDNA or gDNA that made up the material.

The data were produced by immunoSEQ multiplex PCR, yet TCRdb's version contains in-frame clones alone and is incomplete. The sample gives tens of thousands of clones, approximately 80% of which show up once; roughly 8.8% is in the top ten. Germline V gene lookup returns CDR1 SGHRS and CDR2 YFSETQ. After removal of 3 bases from V and 6 bases from J, the junction contained 6 bases not matched to a gene. This CDR3 region has 15 residues. The source is a man aged 60-69 years with acute or convalescent COVID-19. Material: peripheral blood. The rearrangement links TRBV5-1 to TRBJ2-1; 10 bases agree with TRBD1. This CDR3 reads CASSYRDRGINEQFF. CDR3 sequence (DNA): TGCGCCAGCAGCTACCGGGACAGGGGAATCAATGAGCAGTTCTTC. Together with reference TRBV5-1 and TRBJ2-1, the CDR3 gives the full variable domain: KAGVTQTPRYLIKTRGQQVTLSCSPISGHRSVSWYQQTPGQGLQFLFEYFSETQRNKGNFPGRFSGRQFSNSRSEMNVSTLELGDSALYLCASSYRDRGINEQFFGPGTRLTVL.